This T cell receptor (beta chain) comes out of a study of a mutant IDH1 vaccine in newly diagnosed glioma. Of note for this clone: Antigen specificity is unknown.

Specified time point: week 5, during vaccination. Each vaccine dose was 300 ug of mutant IDH1 20-mer peptide, with topical imiquimod. This CDR3 has 12 amino acids. Trimming cost V 3 bases and J 11 bases, with 14 bases left between them. Germline V CDR1 and CDR2: SEHNR, FQNEAQ (reference sequence). Here immunoSEQ multiplex PCR was the method, and the copy in TCRdb shows in-frame clones only, minus some. The profile shows about 40,000 clones, about 89% of them singletons. The sequencing used PBMCs, collected from a glioma patient whose treatment included an IDH1 peptide vaccine. This chain connects TRBV7-9 to TRBJ2-7; the D call may be TRBD1 or TRBD2 (6 bases each). This sequence originates from a man in his fifties or sixties with glioma. CDR3 residues: CASSLGGDVEYF. CDR3 nucleotides: TGTGCCAGCAGCTTGGGGGGCGATGTCGAGTACTTC.